These T cell receptor beta chains were read from a single sample in a study of a mutant IDH1 vaccine in newly diagnosed glioma. The data were produced by immunoSEQ multiplex PCR, yet TCRdb's version contains in-frame clones alone and is incomplete. The sample lists some 49,000 clones, 76% occurring once. Their antigens remain unidentified. Specimen: PBMCs, collected from a glioma patient whose treatment included an IDH1 peptide vaccine. These receptor sequences come from a woman aged 40 to 55 with glioma. Some clones in this sample may be carry-over from other donors' samples. Both conserved end residues are part of each CDR3. The D gene is left open where the match is weak. Only part of the rows carry a size: once, few, many, or a class if the clone is expanded.

CDR3 DNA	CDR3 protein	clone size	V gene	J gene	D gene
TGTGCCAGCAGCCCCGACAGGGATCAGCCCCAGCATTTT	CASSPDRDQPQHF	.	TRBV6-5	TRBJ1-5	TRBD1
TGTGCCAGCAGCCAAGAGATGAGGGGCATTCAGTACTTC	CASSQEMRGIQYF	.	TRBV14	TRBJ2-4	.
TGTGCCAGCTCACCAGTTTATCACAGGGTGGCGTGCGAGCAGTACTTC	CASSPVYHRVACEQYF	.	TRBV18	TRBJ2-7	.
TGTGCCAGCAGTGAAGGACCTCAGGGGGCAGCCATATATTTT	CASSEGPQGAAIYF	.	TRBV25-1	TRBJ1-3	TRBD1
TGTGCCAGCAGCACACAGGACTCTGGGGCCAACGTCCTGACTTTC	CASSTQDSGANVLTF	.	TRBV7-9	TRBJ2-6	.
TGCGCCAGCAGCCAAGATATAGGGGGAGGGACAGCTAACACTGAAGCTTTCTTT	CASSQDIGGGTANTEAFF	.	TRBV4-3	TRBJ1-1	TRBD1
TGTGCCAGCGGGGGAGGGCGGCTGTTTTTT	CASGGGRLFF	.	TRBV2	TRBJ2-2	TRBD2
TGTGCTAGTGGTTCCCGGGGCGGGAGCACTGAAGCTTTCTTT	CASGSRGGSTEAFF	.	TRBV12-5	TRBJ1-1	.
TGTGCCATCAGTGAGTCGTGGCAGGATAGGAATGAGCAGTTCTTC	CAISESWQDRNEQFF	once	TRBV10-3	TRBJ2-1	.
TGTGCCAGCAACACGGGGGTCCGCACTGAAGCTTTCTTT	CASNTGVRTEAFF	.	TRBV5-6	TRBJ1-1	.
TGTGCCAGCAGCCCGTACAGGGAGAACACTGAAGCTTTCTTT	CASSPYRENTEAFF	.	TRBV14	TRBJ1-1	.
TGTGCCAGCAGTTTAGCTAAGACAGGTAGTCCTTCGGGGAATGAGCAGTTCTTC	CASSLAKTGSPSGNEQFF	.	TRBV27	TRBJ2-1	.
TGCGCCAGCACCTTATCCTTCGGGACCGATAGGGCCTACGAGCAGTACTTC	CASTLSFGTDRAYEQYF	.	TRBV5-1	TRBJ2-7	.
TGTGCCTGGTATGACTTTGGGGGTGTTGTAGCTGGGGCCAACGTCCTGACTTTC	CAWYDFGGVVAGANVLTF	few	TRBV30	TRBJ2-6	.
TGCGCCAGCAGCCAAGACCTCGACAGGGGGCCGAATTCACCCCTCCACTTT	CASSQDLDRGPNSPLHF	.	TRBV4-3	TRBJ1-6	TRBD1
TGTGCCAGCAGACTAGATGGACAGGGGTATGAGCAGTTCTTC	CASRLDGQGYEQFF	.	TRBV7-9	TRBJ2-1	TRBD1
TGTGCCCACCGGACAGCCTCCTACGAGCAGTACTTC	CAHRTASYEQYF	.	TRBV30	TRBJ2-7	.
TGCGCCAGCAGCTTGGGTATGGCTCAAGAGACCCAGTACTTC	CASSLGMAQETQYF	.	TRBV5-1	TRBJ2-5	.
TGTGCCAGCAGCCTGGGACCTTCGAACACTGAAGCTTTCTTT	CASSLGPSNTEAFF	few	TRBV5-6	TRBJ1-1	.